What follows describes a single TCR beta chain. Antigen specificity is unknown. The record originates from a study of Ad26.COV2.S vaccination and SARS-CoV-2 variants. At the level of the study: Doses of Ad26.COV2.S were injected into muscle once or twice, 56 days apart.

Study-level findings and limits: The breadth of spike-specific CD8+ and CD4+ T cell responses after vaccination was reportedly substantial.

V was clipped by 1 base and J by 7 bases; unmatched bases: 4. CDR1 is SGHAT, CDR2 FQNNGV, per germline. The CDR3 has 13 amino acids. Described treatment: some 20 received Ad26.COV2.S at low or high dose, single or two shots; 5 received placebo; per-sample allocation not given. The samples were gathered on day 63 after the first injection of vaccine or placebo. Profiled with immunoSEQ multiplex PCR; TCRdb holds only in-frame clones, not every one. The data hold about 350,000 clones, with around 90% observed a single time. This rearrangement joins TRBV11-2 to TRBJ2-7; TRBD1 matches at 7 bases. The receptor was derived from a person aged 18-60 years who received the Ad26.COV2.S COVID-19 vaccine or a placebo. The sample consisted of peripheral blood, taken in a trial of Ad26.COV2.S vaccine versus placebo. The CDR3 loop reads CASSLGTGDEQYF. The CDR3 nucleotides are TGTGCCAGCAGCTTAGGTACAGGGGATGAGCAGTACTTC.